Below, 19 T cell receptor beta chains from the same sample are listed, as sequenced in a study of T cells of healthy individuals. Using its own MiXCR run on the 5' RACE reads, TCRdb lists one record per CDR3 protein. The sample includes some 100,000 distinct CDR3 sequences, approximately 18% seen only once; the top ten take around 6.4%. These receptors all stem from a human donor in good health.

This clonotype showed up many times. V and J are TRBV12-3 or TRBV12-4 and TRBJ2-1; no clear D gene. The V end lost 6 bases, the J end lost 4 bases, and 7 bases lay between the germline ends. The CDR3 length is 12 residues. The DNA for the CDR3 is TGTGCCAGCAGCTACGCGTACAATGAGCAGTTCTTC. This gives the protein CASSYAYNEQFF.

This clonotype was counted at least ten times. The V and J genes are TRBV12-3 or TRBV12-4 and TRBJ2-7; 9 nucleotides line up with TRBD1. With 3 bases clipped from V and 5 bases from J, the junction kept 8 bases outside the gene matches. The CDR3 covers 15 residues. The DNA for the CDR3 is TGTGCCAGCAGTTTTACGGTGGACAGGGGCGACGAGCAGTACTTC. It translates to CASSFTVDRGDEQYF.

This clonotype was detected a few times. The genes are TRBV7-9 and TRBJ1-6; D not certain. The germline V gene has CDR1 SEHNR and CDR2 FQNEAQ (reference sequence). This CDR3 contains 16 residues. The germline V and J ends were trimmed by 0 bases and 3 bases, with 9 bases remaining between them. Written as DNA, the CDR3 is TGTGCCAGCAGCTTAGCGCTATCAAGCTATAATTCACCCCTCCACTTT. It translates to CASSLALSSYNSPLHF.

The rearrangement links TRBV5-1 to TRBJ2-3; 10 bases line up with TRBD1. Per germline, CDR1 SGHRS and CDR2 YFSETQ. V lost 0 bases and J lost 6; bases outside the gene matches: 7. This CDR3 has 16 amino acids. Here the CDR3 DNA reads TGCGCCAGCAGCTTGGTTAGACAGGGGGCGAGGGATACGCAGTATTTT. Translation gives CASSLVRQGARDTQYF.

The V and J genes are TRBV10-3 and TRBJ2-3; 10 nucleotides agree with TRBD1. Per the germline V gene, CDR1 is ENHRY and CDR2 is SYGVKD. This CDR3 spans 14 amino acids. The trim removed 4 bases at V and 5 bases at J, leaving 3 bases unmatched. The CDR3 DNA sequence: TGTGCCATCAGTGGACAGGGGGCAAAAGATACGCAGTATTTT. Its protein product is CAISGQGAKDTQYF.

At least ten counts were recorded for this clonotype. V usage is TRBV7-3 and J usage is TRBJ2-1; 8 bases are shared with TRBD2. The V gene end was trimmed by 7 bases and the J gene end by 0 bases; junction bases not matched to a gene: 8. The germline V gene encodes CDR1 SGHTA and CDR2 FQGTGA. This CDR3 has 16 amino acids. CDR3 loop: CASTQIAGSSYNEQFF. In DNA form, the CDR3 reads TGTGCCAGCACCCAGATAGCGGGGAGCTCCTACAATGAGCAGTTCTTC.

This clonotype came up a few times. The chain has TRBV7-2 and TRBJ1-2; no reliable D call. The germline CDR1 and CDR2 sequences are SGHTA and FQGNSA. The V end lost 5 bases, the J end lost 2 bases, and 12 bases lay between the germline ends. The CDR3 loop spans 14 amino acids. The CDR3 sequence is CASSPGIMNYGYTF. DNA for the CDR3: TGTGCCAGCAGCCCCGGCATTATGAACTATGGCTACACCTTC.

V gene TRBV12-3 or TRBV12-4 combines with J gene TRBJ2-7; the D is unclear. The germline V and J ends were trimmed by 1 base and 9 bases, with 10 bases remaining between them. CDR3 length: 12 residues. CDR3 sequence (DNA): TGTGCCAGCAGTTTAGAGTATACGAGGCAGTACTTC. Protein sequence: CASSLEYTRQYF.

This clonotype was found a few times. The V call is TRBV27, the J call TRBJ1-2, with a weak D call TRBD1 (6 bases). Germline-derived CDR1 and CDR2 are MNHEY and SMNVEV (reference sequence). The CDR3 length is 13 residues. V was shortened by 0 bases and J by 8 bases, with 10 bases between the two germline ends. The CDR3 reads CASSLSLQGGYTF. The DNA of the CDR3 is TGTGCCAGCAGTTTATCGTTACAGGGCGGCTACACCTTC.

This clonotype was counted a few times. The germline gene is not matched at one end of the junction; a read error may be the cause. CDR3 region: CASSDGDRARFF. The DNA for the CDR3 is TGTGCCAGCAGTGACGGGGACAGGGCCCGCTTCTTC. The chain uses TRBV25-1 and TRBJ1-2, with 9 nucleotides matching TRBD1. The CDR3 spans 12 residues. Germline V gene sequence: CDR1 MGHDK, CDR2 SYGVNS.

This clonotype was counted a few times. The chain combines TRBV20-1 with TRBJ1-2; the D is unclear. Germline V gene sequence: CDR1 DFQATT, CDR2 SNEGSKA (reference sequence). The CDR3 consists of 11 residues. V lost 5 bases and J 4 bases, leaving 8 bases between the germline ends. The CDR3 DNA sequence: TGCAGTGCTGGAGGTGGCTATGGCTACACCTTC. Translating it yields CSAGGGYGYTF.

A note on this clonotype: Given a much more abundant clone one base away, this may be a read error. The CDR3 region has the DNA TGCAGTGCAAGGCAGTGGGTAGGCAATCAGCCCCAGCATTTT. This encodes CSARQWVGNQPQHF. This rearrangement joins TRBV20-1 to TRBJ1-5; no firm D call. Trimming removed 6 bases at V and 2 bases at J, with 14 bases between. CDR3 length: 14 amino acids. CDR1 is DFQATT, CDR2 SNEGSKA, per germline (reference sequence).

The genes are TRBV6-1 and TRBJ1-5; 7 nucleotides agree with TRBD1. Germline V gene data show CDR1 as MNHNS and CDR2 as SASEGT. J was trimmed by 10 bases and V by 6 bases; bases with no gene match: 9. The CDR3 contains 13 residues. The CDR3 protein is CASSDDRDTPQHF. CDR3 DNA sequence: TGTGCCAGCAGCGACGACAGGGATACCCCCCAGCATTTT.

This clonotype was observed a handful of times. The chain is built from TRBV21-1 and TRBJ2-5; whether TRBD1, the table's D call, matches the DNA was not checked. TRBV21-1 is labeled a pseudogene. This CDR3 has 12 residues. CDR3 sequence reads: CASRQGSATQYF. The CDR3 nucleotides read TGTGCCAGCCGACAGGGCTCGGCGACCCAGTACTTC.

The genes are TRBV6-5 and TRBJ2-7; 10 bases agree with TRBD1. The CDR3 is 12 amino acids. CDR1 MNHEY and CDR2 SVGAGI come from the germline V gene. V gave up 11 bases and J gave up 4 bases; unmatched junction bases: 5. CDR3 residues: CAAGTGVYEQYF. In DNA, the CDR3 is TGTGCCGCCGGGACAGGGGTTTACGAGCAGTACTTC.

This clonotype came up a few times. V gene TRBV28 combines with J gene TRBJ1-1, with TRBD1 matching 8 bases. J gave up 1 base and V 2 bases, and 9 bases lay outside the gene matches. This CDR3 is 17 amino acids long. Germline assignment: CDR1 MDHEN and CDR2 SYDVKM. This chain's CDR3 is CASSLLGAGGGNTEAFF. In nucleotides, the CDR3 is TGTGCCAGCAGTTTACTGGGGGCAGGGGGCGGGAACACTGAAGCTTTCTTT.

This clonotype came up a few times. The chain is built from TRBV20-1 and TRBJ2-3, with D tentatively TRBD2 (6 bases). This CDR3 has 14 residues. Germline V lookup: CDR1 DFQATT, CDR2 SNEGSKA (reference sequence). For the CDR3, the DNA is TGCAGGGCCTGGAGGGGAGACGTAGCAGATACGCAGTATTTT. Amino acids: CRAWRGDVADTQYF.

This clonotype appeared many times. The chain combines TRBV20-1 with TRBJ2-7; 15 nucleotides match TRBD2. CDR3 length: 14 residues. Germline CDR1 reads DFQATT; CDR2 reads SNEGSKA (reference sequence). The V and J ends lost 4 bases and 9 bases, in that order; junction bases with no gene match: 7. CDR3 nucleotides: TGCAGTGCTACCTACGGACTAGCGGGAGGGGTGCAGTACTTC. Its protein product is CSATYGLAGGVQYF.

This clonotype was picked up many times. The chain links TRBV2 to TRBJ1-4; D gene uncertain. The CDR3 covers 12 residues. The germline V and J ends were trimmed by 10 bases and 3 bases, with 9 bases remaining between them. CDR1 is SNHLY and CDR2 is FYNNEI in the germline V gene. The CDR3, as DNA: TGTGCCACCCAACGGTCTAATGAAAAACTGTTTTTT. Translating gives CATQRSNEKLFF.